The 25 T cell receptor beta chains listed next were all sequenced from one sample in a study of T cell responses to AZD1222 COVID-19 vaccine. TCRdb keeps only in-frame clones here, not all; method: immunoSEQ multiplex PCR. The data contain tens of thousands of clones, about 89% of them singletons. The sample was peripheral blood, taken on day 0 of AZD1222 vaccination. Source of these receptors: an adult in good health.

As regards this clone: The germline gene is not matched at one end of the junction; a read error may be the cause. The same CDR3 is also encoded by other DNA sequences in this sample. The rearrangement uses TRBV12-3 or TRBV12-4 and TRBJ1-2; 7 bases align to TRBD1. This CDR3 has 12 amino acids. The DNA of the CDR3 is TGCGCCAGCAGGCGGGACAGTTATGGCTACACCTTC. The encoded protein is CASRRDSYGYTF.

V usage is TRBV4-3 and J usage is TRBJ1-2, with D unresolved. CDR1 and CDR2 (germline): LGHNA, YSLEER. This CDR3 has 13 amino acids. The V gene lost 0 bases and the J gene lost 13 bases, with 15 bases spanning the gap. The CDR3: CASSQDHHSRTTF. The CDR3 DNA sequence: TGCGCCAGCAGCCAAGATCACCACAGCCGAACCACCTTC.

The rearrangement joins TRBV5-4 to TRBJ2-1; 10 bases line up with TRBD1. Trimming took 4 bases from V and 8 from J; bases not matched to a gene: 9. There are 15 residues in the CDR3. Germline V gene lookup returns CDR1 SGHNT and CDR2 YYREEE (reference sequence). DNA for the CDR3: TGTGCCAGCAGCAAGGGACAGGGGAAAAGTGATGAGCAGTTCTTC. This gives the protein CASSKGQGKSDEQFF.

V and J are TRBV5-4 and TRBJ2-7; maybe TRBD1 (7 bases). V lost 4 bases and J 3 bases, leaving 14 bases between the germline ends. Germline V gene lookup returns CDR1 SGHNT and CDR2 YYREEE (reference sequence). The CDR3 covers 14 residues. The CDR3 coding sequence is TGTGCCAGCAGCCGGAGGGACAGCTACTACGAGCAGTACTTC. It encodes CASSRRDSYYEQYF.

The V gene is TRBV19, the J gene TRBJ2-5; 11 nucleotides agree with TRBD2. V dropped 7 bases and J dropped 5; count of bases not matched to a gene: 3. Looked up from germline, CDR1 is LNHDA and CDR2 is SQIVND (reference sequence). The CDR3 has 13 amino acids. CDR3 nucleotides: TGTGCCAGTACGGCTAGCGGGGGGGAGACCCAGTACTTC. Translation: CASTASGGETQYF.

This clone turned up a few times. The chain has TRBV28 and TRBJ1-2, with D hard to call. Germline V gene sequence: CDR1 MDHEN, CDR2 SYDVKM. Deletions cut 2 bases from V and 6 bases from J, with 13 bases between. The CDR3 runs 14 residues. For the CDR3, the DNA is TGTGCCAGCAGTTTAGTTGGGGTTGGTAATGGCTACACCTTC. Translation: CASSLVGVGNGYTF.

CDR3 DNA: TGTGCTAGTGGTTTGAAGGACAGCCTTTCGTGGCAGTACTTC. Translated, it gives CASGLKDSLSWQYF. The genes are TRBV12-5 and TRBJ2-7; D might be TRBD1 (6 bases). The CDR3 runs to 14 residues. V was trimmed by 2 bases and J by 9 bases, leaving 17 bases between them. Germline CDR1 LGHNT, CDR2 FRNRAP.

The chain recombines TRBV27 with TRBJ2-4; 9 positions match TRBD1. Germline CDR1 reads MNHEY; CDR2 reads SMNVEV (reference sequence). V lost 6 bases and J lost 1; bases outside the gene matches: 4. The CDR3 is made up of 15 amino acids. CDR3 sequence (DNA): TGTGCCAGCAGCTACAGGGGGCTGGCCAAAAACATTCAGTACTTC. Translating gives CASSYRGLAKNIQYF.

The V and J genes are TRBV9 and TRBJ1-2; possible D gene TRBD1, 5 bases. Trimming removed 3 bases from V and 3 bases from J, with 9 bases in between. The germline CDR1 and CDR2 sequences are SGDLS and YYNGEE. The CDR3 has 13 amino acids. Here the CDR3 DNA reads TGTGCCAGCAGCGCAACAGGCGACTATGGCTACACCTTC. This sequence encodes CASSATGDYGYTF.

The V and J genes are TRBV6-5 and TRBJ1-2; 7 nucleotides agree with TRBD1. The germline CDR1 and CDR2 sequences are MNHEY and SVGAGI. The CDR3 is 13 amino acids. V lost 8 bases to trimming and J lost 4 bases; unmatched junction nucleotides: 7. Written as DNA, the CDR3 is TGTGCCAGCCTTAAAAGGGACAGCTATGGCTACACCTTC. Protein: CASLKRDSYGYTF.

The V call is TRBV19, the J call TRBJ1-1; maybe TRBD1 (5 bases). The germline gives CDR1 LNHDA, CDR2 SQIVND (reference sequence). V dropped 4 bases and J dropped 3 bases, with 15 bases sitting between them. This CDR3 is built from 15 residues. The CDR3 here is CASSTGTVEHTEAFF. The CDR3 DNA reads as TGTGCCAGTAGTACCGGGACCGTGGAGCACACTGAAGCTTTCTTT.

The chain is built from TRBV4-3 and TRBJ2-3, with D unclear. Trimming shortened V by 0 bases and J by 2 bases, and 6 bases separated the two germline ends. This CDR3 region has 14 residues. Germline V gives CDR1 LGHNA, CDR2 YSLEER. DNA for the CDR3: TGCGCCAGCAGCCAAGATCACCTCACAGATACGCAGTATTTT. The encoded protein is CASSQDHLTDTQYF.

This CDR3 reads CASGQGPNTGELFF. DNA for the CDR3: TGTGCCAGCGGACAGGGGCCGAACACCGGGGAGCTGTTTTTT. V is TRBV6-6 and J is TRBJ2-2; TRBD1 matches at 9 bases. CDR1 MNHNY and CDR2 SVGAGI come from the germline V gene (reference sequence). CDR3 length: 14 residues. Germline trimming cut 8 bases from V and 0 bases from J; bases unmatched to any gene: 1.

V and J are TRBV29-1 and TRBJ1-3; D remains ambiguous. Germline-derived CDR1 and CDR2 are SQVTM and ANQGSEA. V was cut by 0 bases and J by 11 bases, with 8 bases left in between. The CDR3 contains 11 residues. CDR3 region: CSVEDGGPIYF. In nucleotides, the CDR3 is TGCAGCGTTGAAGACGGAGGGCCCATATATTTT.

The genes are TRBV6-5 and TRBJ1-2; 7 nucleotides align to TRBD1. This CDR3 comprises 14 residues. V trimming: 2 bases; J trimming: 7 bases; junction bases outside the gene matches: 7. Per germline, CDR1 MNHEY and CDR2 SVGAGI. This chain's CDR3 is CASSYGGGGSGYTF. CDR3 nucleotide sequence: TGTGCCAGCAGTTACGGGGGAGGGGGCTCTGGCTACACCTTC.

J is TRBJ2-3 and V is TRBV10-2, with 8 nucleotides matching TRBD2. V lost 3 bases and J lost 4; bases outside the gene matches: 9. The CDR3 extends over 16 amino acids. CDR1 is WSHSY and CDR2 is SAAADI in the germline V gene. Written as DNA, the CDR3 is TGCGCCAGCAGTGATCGGGGGGGTGGGGTGCCAGATACGCAGTATTTT. Its protein is CASSDRGGGVPDTQYF.

The chain uses TRBV2 and TRBJ1-4; 7 bases match TRBD1. This CDR3 is built from 14 residues. Trimming removed 8 bases from V and 5 bases from J; junction bases left unmatched: 8. CDR1 is SNHLY, CDR2 FYNNEI, per germline. The CDR3 DNA follows: TGTGCCAGCGGAAGGGGGCAAACCAATGAAAAACTGTTTTTT. This translates into CASGRGQTNEKLFF. Full variable domain (rest looked up from reference TRBV2 and TRBJ1-4): EPEVTQTPSHQVTQMGQEVILRCVPISNHLYFYWYRQILGQKVEFLVSFYNNEISEKSEIFDDQFSVERPDGSNFTLKIRSTKLEDSAMYFCASGRGQTNEKLFFGSGTQLSVL.

The V gene is TRBV9, the J gene TRBJ2-1; the match to TRBD1 covers 7 bases. The CDR3 totals 14 residues. CDR1 is SGDLS, CDR2 YYNGEE, per germline. Losses at the gene ends were 0 bases for V and 7 bases for J; bases not matched to a gene: 4. This CDR3 is CASSVATGWNEQFF. In DNA, the CDR3 is TGTGCCAGCAGCGTAGCGACAGGGTGGAATGAGCAGTTCTTC.

The chain carries TRBV2 and TRBJ1-5; 7 nucleotides agree with TRBD1. Looked up from germline, CDR1 is SNHLY and CDR2 is FYNNEI. CDR3 length: 16 residues. V shed 1 base and J 4 bases; nucleotides not matched to a gene: 7. The CDR3 region is CASSEVARGRNQPQHF. For the CDR3, the DNA is TGTGCCAGCAGTGAAGTAGCTAGGGGGCGGAATCAGCCCCAGCATTTT.

The chain combines TRBV4-1 with TRBJ1-3; 9 positions match TRBD1. This CDR3 is built from 16 residues. CDR1 is MGHRA, CDR2 YSYEKL, per germline. The trim removed 1 base at V and 6 bases at J, leaving 7 bases unmatched. The CDR3 DNA follows: TGCGCCAGCAGCCAAGTTGGGACAGGGCTGACAAACACCATATATTTT. Protein product: CASSQVGTGLTNTIYF.

The chain links TRBV3-1 (or the pseudogene TRBV3-2) to TRBJ1-2; D ambiguous. The V end was cut by 4 bases, the J end by 0 bases, with 9 bases between. CDR1 and CDR2 (germline): LGHDT, YNNKEL (reference sequence). CDR3 length: 14 residues. The CDR3 loop is CASSRAPTNYGYTF. CDR3 coding DNA: TGTGCCAGCAGCCGCGCCCCGACTAACTATGGCTACACCTTC.

The V call is TRBV12-3 or TRBV12-4, the J call TRBJ2-2; no clear D. V was clipped by 6 bases and J by 6 bases, with 8 bases between them. This CDR3 has 12 residues. The CDR3 nucleotides are TGTGCCAGCAGCCTCCTTTCCGGGGAGCTGTTTTTT. Protein sequence: CASSLLSGELFF.

This clone is a singleton in its sample. The rearrangement links TRBV5-8 to TRBJ2-5, with D perhaps matching TRBD1 or TRBD2 (6 bases each). The CDR3 is made up of 16 amino acids. Trimming pared 0 bases from V and 5 bases from J, leaving 17 bases between. Looked up from germline, CDR1 is SGHTS and CDR2 is YDEGEE. The CDR3 protein is CASSLGSGGAGETQYF. As DNA, the CDR3 is TGTGCCAGCAGCTTGGGTTCTGGGGGCGCGGGGGAGACCCAGTACTTC.

V usage is TRBV9 and J usage is TRBJ2-5; D assignment may be TRBD1 or TRBD2 (5 bases each). The V end lost 4 bases, the J end lost 4 bases, and 17 bases lay between the germline ends. The CDR3 consists of 15 residues. Germline values: CDR1 SGDLS, CDR2 YYNGEE. CDR3 DNA: TGTGCCAGCAGCTCCCTAGGGACCCAAGGAGAGACCCAGTACTTC. This encodes CASSSLGTQGETQYF.

This clone was picked up a small number of times. The CDR3 DNA is TGTGCCAGCAGAGAGGACATAGCCAAAAACATTCAGTACTTC. This gives the protein CASREDIAKNIQYF. This chain connects TRBV5-4 to TRBJ2-4; possible D gene TRBD1, 5 bases. The CDR3 spans 14 residues. CDR1 and CDR2 (germline): SGHNT, YYREEE (reference sequence). Deletions cut 5 bases from V and 0 bases from J, with 9 bases between.